Listed below are T cell receptor beta chains from one sample, sequenced in a study of sequential checkpoint blockade in melanoma. Sequencing was performed with immunoSEQ multiplex PCR; in TCRdb, only in-frame clones are kept and a portion is missing. The profile covers under 45,000 clones, with about four fifths appearing a single time and 4.5% to 7% taken by the ten largest. Sample: CD8+ T cells sorted from blood (inferred from file names), taken from a patient given nivolumab and ipilimumab in sequence. Receptors were obtained from a human donor with melanoma. Both conserved end residues are part of each CDR3. Each record gives: clone size, V gene, CDR3 length, D gene, J gene, CDR3 DNA, CDR3 protein. The D gene is left open where the match is weak. Clone size is stated in some rows and not others, as once, few, many or a class when expanded.

once	TRBV7-8	15	TRBD1	TRBJ1-6	TGTGCCAGCACCCCGGGAGGGGGCACGAATTCCCCCCTCCACTTT	CASTPGGGTNSPLHF
NA	TRBV7-9	12	NA	TRBJ1-1	TGTGCCAGCAGCCCACGCCTAGGTGAAGCTTTCTTT	CASSPRLGEAFF
NA	TRBV5-6	14	TRBD1	TRBJ1-4	TGTGCCAGCAGCTTGGGGACAGGGGGTGAAAAACTGTTTTTT	CASSLGTGGEKLFF
NA	TRBV19	13	TRBD1	TRBJ2-7	TGTGCCAGTTCCGGGACAGGGGGCGGCGAGCAGTACTTC	CASSGTGGGEQYF
few	TRBV5-5	14	NA	TRBJ2-7	TGTGCCAGCAGCTTGGCTCCCGACGACGACTTCCAGTACTTC	CASSLAPDDDFQYF
NA	TRBV28	13	NA	TRBJ1-2	TGTGCCAGCAGCCTTATAACCCTTAGTGGCTACACCTTC	CASSLITLSGYTF
NA	TRBV4-1	17	TRBD2	TRBJ2-3	TGCGCCAGCAGCCTTTGGACTAGCGGGGGAGGCACAGATACGCAGTATTTT	CASSLWTSGGGTDTQYF
large	TRBV28	16	NA	TRBJ1-3	TGTGCCAGCAGTTTATTTGCGGAGTCCTCTGGAAACACCATATATTTT	CASSLFAESSGNTIYF
NA	TRBV4-1	13	NA	TRBJ2-7	TGCGCCAGCAGCCGTGGACTGGGCTACGAGCAGTACTTC	CASSRGLGYEQYF
NA	TRBV5-6	18	TRBD2	TRBJ2-7	TGTGCCAGCAGCGGGGCCGGGACTAGCGGAATTTTCTCCTACGAGCAGTACTTC	CASSGAGTSGIFSYEQYF
NA	TRBV15	16	NA	TRBJ2-1	TGTGCCACCAGCTTAACGACAGGCGGCTCCTACAATGAGCAGTTCTTC	CATSLTTGGSYNEQFF
few	TRBV6-5	14	TRBD1	TRBJ1-2	TGTGCCAGCAGTAAACAGGGGGGCGCCGGCGGCTACACCTTC	CASSKQGGAGGYTF
NA	TRBV7-6	13	NA	TRBJ1-6	TGTGCCAGCAGTCGAGGGGGGGGTCAAGCCCTCCACTTT	CASSRGGGQALHF
NA	TRBV28	16	TRBD1	TRBJ2-3	TGTGCCAGCAGTCCGTATGGGACAGGGGGGACAGATACGCAGTATTTT	CASSPYGTGGTDTQYF
NA	TRBV28	15	NA	TRBJ2-7	TGTGCCAGCAGTCCCTACCTAAACGGGGCCTACGAGCAGTACTTC	CASSPYLNGAYEQYF
NA	TRBV6-5	13	TRBD1	TRBJ1-2	TGTGCCACTACAGGGGGCGAGTACTATGGCTACACCTTC	CATTGGEYYGYTF
NA	TRBV4-2	19	TRBD2	TRBJ2-3	TGTGCCAGCAGCCTCCGAGCGACTAGCGGGGGGGGCCCGGGAGATACGCAGTATTTT	CASSLRATSGGGPGDTQYF
NA	TRBV6-5	15	NA	TRBJ2-7	TGTGCCAGCAGCCCCGGGGTGGAGGCACACGACGAGCAGTACTTC	CASSPGVEAHDEQYF
NA	TRBV6-9	17	TRBD2	TRBJ2-5	TGTGCCAGCAGTTATTCCGGCGGGGGGGCGACCCAAGAGACCCAGTACTTC	CASSYSGGGATQETQYF
once	TRBV19	15	NA	TRBJ2-2	TGTGCCAGTAATTGGGACTTATCGGACACCGGGGAGCTGTTTTTT	CASNWDLSDTGELFF
NA	TRBV4-1	16	NA	TRBJ2-7	TGCGCCAGCAGCCAAGGCTTGGGGTTGGGGCAAGCCGAGCAGTACTTC	CASSQGLGLGQAEQYF
NA	TRBV27	14	TRBD2	TRBJ2-5	TGTGCCAGCAGTCCAGGACTAGACCAAGAGACCCAGTACTTC	CASSPGLDQETQYF
NA	TRBV29-1	13	NA	TRBJ2-2	TGCAGCGCCCGTCTCGACCCGAGGGGGGAGCTGTTTTTT	CSARLDPRGELFF
NA	TRBV29-1	12	NA	TRBJ1-1	TGCAGCGTTGACACACAGGGCTCTGAAGCTTTCTTT	CSVDTQGSEAFF
NA	TRBV19	14	NA	TRBJ2-1	TGTGCCAGTAGGCTGGGCAGGGGATACAATGAGCAGTTCTTC	CASRLGRGYNEQFF
few	TRBV28	14	NA	TRBJ2-7	TGTGCCAGCAGTGTAAGGGACACGGGTTACGAGCAGTACTTC	CASSVRDTGYEQYF
once	TRBV5-4	12	NA	TRBJ1-1	TGTGCCGGCAGGAGCATGAACACTGAAGCTTTCTTT	CAGRSMNTEAFF
NA	TRBV4-2	14	NA	TRBJ2-7	TGTGCCAGCAGCCCTCGGCAGGGGACCTACGAGCAGTACTTC	CASSPRQGTYEQYF
NA	TRBV2	11	NA	TRBJ2-7	TGTGCCAGCAGTGAAGGGCCTGAGCAGTACTTC	CASSEGPEQYF
NA	TRBV4-1	16	NA	TRBJ2-1	TGCGCCAGCAGCCAATATACAACTAGTGAGTTTAATGAGCAGTTCTTC	CASSQYTTSEFNEQFF
NA	TRBV5-1	15	NA	TRBJ1-5	TGCGCCAGCAGGGCTGAGGCAGCCCTCCCGCAGCCCCAGCATTTT	CASRAEAALPQPQHF
NA	TRBV19	16	TRBD1	TRBJ1-5	TGTGCCAGTAACCGGGACAGCCTCTTTAGCAATCAGCCCCAGCATTTT	CASNRDSLFSNQPQHF
NA	TRBV10-1	12	NA	TRBJ2-7	TGCGCCGGCAGTGCCCAGGGGGGAGAGCAGTACTTC	CAGSAQGGEQYF
once	TRBV7-8	14	TRBD1	TRBJ1-4	TGTGCCAGCAGCGATGGGACAGGGAACGAAAAACTGTTTTTT	CASSDGTGNEKLFF
NA	TRBV6-1	12	NA	TRBJ2-3	TGTGCCAGCAGTGTCAGTGGAGATACGCAGTATTTT	CASSVSGDTQYF
NA	TRBV19	11	NA	TRBJ1-1	TGTGCCAGTACCCAGGGACTTGAAGCTTTCTTT	CASTQGLEAFF
NA	TRBV4-1	16	NA	TRBJ1-1	TGCGCCAGCAGCCATATCGGAGCGATTGGGAACACTGAAGCTTTCTTT	CASSHIGAIGNTEAFF
NA	TRBV5-4	15	NA	TRBJ1-3	TGTGCCAGCAGCGCCCCCGGGAGCTCTGGAAACACCATATATTTT	CASSAPGSSGNTIYF
NA	TRBV6-5	14	TRBD2	TRBJ2-1	TGTGCCAGCAGGCAGACTAGCGGTTACAATGAGCAGTTCTTC	CASRQTSGYNEQFF
once	TRBV5-6	16	NA	TRBJ2-7	TGTGCCAGCAGTACAGAGGGCTCGTGGAGCTCCTACGAGCAGTACTTC	CASSTEGSWSSYEQYF
NA	TRBV6-6	15	NA	TRBJ2-7	TGTGCCAGCAGTTACTCATTAGGGGGGGCCTCCGAGCAGTACTTC	CASSYSLGGASEQYF
NA	TRBV29-1	15	TRBD1	TRBJ1-1	TGCAGCGTTCGTCCCGGGACAGGGCTGAACACTGAAGCTTTCTTT	CSVRPGTGLNTEAFF
NA	TRBV30	14	NA	TRBJ1-4	TGTGCCTGGACTGGGGGGGCCTCTAATGAAAAACTGTTTTTT	CAWTGGASNEKLFF